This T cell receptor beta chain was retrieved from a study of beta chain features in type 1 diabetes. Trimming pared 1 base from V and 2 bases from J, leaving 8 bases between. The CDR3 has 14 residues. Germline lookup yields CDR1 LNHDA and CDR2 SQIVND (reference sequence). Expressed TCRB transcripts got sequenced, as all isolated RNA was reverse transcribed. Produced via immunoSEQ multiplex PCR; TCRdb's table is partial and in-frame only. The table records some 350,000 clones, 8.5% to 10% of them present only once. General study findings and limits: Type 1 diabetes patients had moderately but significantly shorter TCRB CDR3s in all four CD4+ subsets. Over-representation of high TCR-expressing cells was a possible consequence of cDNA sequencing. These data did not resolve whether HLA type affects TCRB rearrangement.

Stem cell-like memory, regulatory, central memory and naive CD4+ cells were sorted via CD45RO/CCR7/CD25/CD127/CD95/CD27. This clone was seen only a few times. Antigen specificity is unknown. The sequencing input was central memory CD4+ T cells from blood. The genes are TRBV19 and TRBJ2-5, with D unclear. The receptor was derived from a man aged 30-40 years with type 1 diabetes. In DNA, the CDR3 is TGTGCCAGTAGTATAGGCCAGCATCAAGAGACCCAGTACTTC. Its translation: CASSIGQHQETQYF.